The 14 T cell receptor beta chains listed next were all sequenced from one sample in a study of regulatory T cells in long-lasting Graves disease. The TCR beta library used iRepertoire HTBI primers with Arm-PCR amplification of CDR3. TCRdb fed the multiplex PCR reads into MiXCR, producing one record per CDR3 protein. The table records about 460,000 distinct CDR3 sequences, roughly 23% of them present only once. Time point denoted: persistent/refractory GD, antithyroid drugs over 5 years with positive TRAb. Construction of the TCR library relied on RNA isolated from PBMCs. The material was peripheral blood mononuclear cells (PBMCs), obtained when the disease was refractory, from a patient treated with antithyroid drugs. These receptors were obtained from a female donor with Graves disease.

The J gene is TRBJ1-4, the V gene TRBV5-6; weak D call: TRBD1 (6 bases). The V end lost 4 bases, the J end lost 4 bases, and 11 bases lay between the germline ends. Per germline, CDR1 SGHDT and CDR2 YYEEEE. The CDR3 totals 14 residues. The CDR3 DNA follows: TGTGCCAGCAGCCAGACAGGCCTTAATGAAAAACTGTTTTTT. This translates into CASSQTGLNEKLFF. The full variable domain, completed using reference TRBV5-6 and TRBJ1-4, is DAGVTQSPTHLIKTRGQQVTLRCSPKSGHDTVSWYQQALGQGPQFIFQYYEEEERQRGNFPDRFSGHQFPNYSSELNVNALLLGDSALYLCASSQTGLNEKLFFGSGTQLSVL.

The rearrangement uses TRBV5-1 and TRBJ2-5; D remains ambiguous. V was clipped by 2 bases and J by 1 base, with 12 bases between them. This CDR3 has 15 residues. Germline-derived CDR1 and CDR2 are SGHRS and YFSETQ. This CDR3 is CASSLSDAPQETQYF. In DNA, the CDR3 is TGCGCCAGCAGCTTATCCGACGCCCCCCAAGAGACCCAGTACTTC.

This rearrangement joins TRBV15 to TRBJ2-4; D remains ambiguous. Germline V gene lookup returns CDR1 LNHNV and CDR2 YYDKDF (reference sequence). This CDR3 has 19 amino acids. Trimming took off 0 bases at V and 0 bases at J, with 18 bases between the two ends. CDR3 sequence: CATSRDVRLAALAKNIQYF. In DNA, the CDR3 is TGTGCCACCAGCAGAGATGTAAGACTCGCCGCGCTAGCCAAAAACATTCAGTACTTC.

This clonotype was detected ten times or more. This sequence joins TRBV7-6 and TRBJ2-5; D may be TRBD1 (6 bases). Deletions cut 4 bases from V and 2 bases from J, with 11 bases between. The germline V gene has CDR1 SGHVS and CDR2 FNYEAQ. The CDR3 runs 14 residues. CDR3 DNA sequence: TGTGCCAGCAGCTCCACAGGACAGCAAGAGACCCAGTACTTC. Translated: CASSSTGQQETQYF.

The V gene is TRBV7-2, the J gene TRBJ2-6; D call uncertain. From germline, CDR1 is SGHTA and CDR2 FQGNSA. V lost 4 bases to trimming and J lost 2 bases, with 12 bases between them. The CDR3 spans 16 residues. The CDR3 DNA reads as TGTGCCAGCAGCTCTACACGGAACGCTGGGGCCAACGTCCTGACTTTC. Translating it yields CASSSTRNAGANVLTF.

This clonotype has only a few counts. J is TRBJ1-1 and V is TRBV10-3; maybe TRBD1 (5 bases). The germline CDR1 and CDR2 sequences are ENHRY and SYGVKD. The length of the CDR3 is 15 residues. V lost 6 bases and J lost 3, with 17 bases in between. The CDR3 here is CAIRPEAVGHTEAFF. The CDR3 nucleotides read TGTGCCATCAGGCCAGAGGCAGTGGGGCACACTGAAGCTTTCTTT.

This clonotype was observed once. The chain recombines TRBV7-9 with TRBJ2-7; maybe TRBD1 (7 bases). The CDR3 is 16 residues long. Germline loops: CDR1 SEHNR, CDR2 FQNEAQ (reference sequence). Trimming cost V 5 bases and J 7 bases, with 24 bases left between them. The CDR3 DNA reads as TGTGCCAGCAGCCCCAGGGGGAGCGGGTTAGGTGAGGAGCAGTACTTC. This sequence encodes CASSPRGSGLGEEQYF.

This clonotype was seen more than once but under ten times. The genes are TRBV11-2 and TRBJ2-2; TRBD2 agrees at 8 bases. V lost 7 bases to trimming and J lost 4 bases; unmatched junction nucleotides: 8. The CDR3 totals 15 residues. Germline V lookup: CDR1 SGHAT, CDR2 FQNNGV. CDR3 amino acids: CASTKVGGGTGELFF. CDR3 nucleotide sequence: TGTGCCAGCACCAAAGTCGGGGGGGGCACCGGGGAGCTGTTTTTT.

This clonotype was counted a few times. The J gene is TRBJ1-1, the V gene TRBV6-5, with 10 bases that match TRBD1. CDR3 length: 18 residues. Trimming cost V 2 bases and J 1 base; bases outside gene matches: 10. Germline-derived CDR1 and CDR2 are MNHEY and SVGAGI. For the CDR3, the DNA is TGTGCCAGCAGTTACGCGGGGGACAGGGGAATAGGGAACACTGAAGCTTTCTTT. Its translation: CASSYAGDRGIGNTEAFF.

This clonotype was counted ten times or more. This sequence joins TRBV30 and TRBJ2-5, with D hard to call. V was clipped by 0 bases and J by 4 bases, with 9 bases between them. CDR1 and CDR2 from the germline V gene are GTSNPN and SVGIG (reference sequence). This CDR3 has 13 amino acids. The CDR3 spells CAWSVRLGETQYF. The CDR3 DNA sequence: TGTGCCTGGAGTGTACGGTTGGGAGAGACCCAGTACTTC.

This clonotype has a count of ten or more. The V call is TRBV27, the J call TRBJ1-5, with D possibly TRBD1 on 6 matching bases. V was pared by 6 bases and J by 5 bases, with 11 bases between. Germline values: CDR1 MNHEY, CDR2 SMNVEV (reference sequence). The CDR3 is made up of 13 amino acids. The CDR3 here is CASRGHMDQPQHF. The CDR3 nucleotides read TGTGCCAGCAGGGGACATATGGATCAGCCCCAGCATTTT.

This clonotype came up many times. The chain links TRBV7-9 to TRBJ1-2; no reliable D call. CDR3 length equals 14 residues. The germline CDR1 and CDR2 sequences are SEHNR and FQNEAQ (reference sequence). V was clipped by 5 bases and J by 4 bases, with 14 bases between them. This CDR3 reads CASSPPDPVYGYTF. The CDR3 nucleotides read TGTGCCAGCAGCCCGCCGGACCCTGTCTATGGCTACACCTTC.

This clonotype was counted only a few times. The chain uses TRBV19 and TRBJ1-5; the match to TRBD1 covers 9 bases. Trimming cost V 10 bases and J 6 bases; bases outside gene matches: 13. There are 15 residues in the CDR3. CDR1 and CDR2 (germline): LNHDA, SQIVND (reference sequence). The CDR3, as DNA: TGTGCCACGAATTCCGGGACAGGGTCCCCTCAGCCCCAGCATTTT. As protein: CATNSGTGSPQPQHF.

A remark on this clonotype: A read error may explain this, as a much larger clone is one base away. No conserved phenylalanine or tryptophan is present at the end of the CDR3, so a read error is the likely explanation. The chain uses TRBV28 and TRBJ2-2; D may correspond to TRBD1 or TRBD2 (5 bases each). The CDR3 is 15 residues long. With 6 bases removed from V and 2 bases from J, the gap between germline ends came to 13 bases. Germline V gene sequence: CDR1 MDHEN, CDR2 SYDVKM. CDR3 region: CASRTGPSNTGELFL. The CDR3 DNA sequence: TGTGCCAGCAGAACGGGACCCTCCAACACCGGGGAGCTGTTTCTT.